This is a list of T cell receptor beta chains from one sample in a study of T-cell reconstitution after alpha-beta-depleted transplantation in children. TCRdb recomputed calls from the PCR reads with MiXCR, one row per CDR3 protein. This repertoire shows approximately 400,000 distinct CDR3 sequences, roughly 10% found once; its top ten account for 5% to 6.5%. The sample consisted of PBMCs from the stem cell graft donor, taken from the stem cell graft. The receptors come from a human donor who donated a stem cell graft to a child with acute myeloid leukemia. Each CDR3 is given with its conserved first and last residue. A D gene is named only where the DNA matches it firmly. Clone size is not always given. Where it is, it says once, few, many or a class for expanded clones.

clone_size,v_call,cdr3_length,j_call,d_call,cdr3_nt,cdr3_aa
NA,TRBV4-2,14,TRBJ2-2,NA,TGTGCCAGCAGCCTAAGGACTCTCTCCGGGGAGCTGTTTTTT,CASSLRTLSGELFF
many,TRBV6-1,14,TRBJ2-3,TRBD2,TGTGCCAGCAGCCGACTAGCGGACACAGATACGCAGTATTTT,CASSRLADTDTQYF
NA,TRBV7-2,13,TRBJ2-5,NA,TGTGCCAGCAGCTTCCAGCAGCAAGAGACCCAGTACTTC,CASSFQQQETQYF
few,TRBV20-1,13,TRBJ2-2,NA,TGCAGTGCCCAGGGGCTACCGACGGGGGAGCTGTTTTTT,CSAQGLPTGELFF
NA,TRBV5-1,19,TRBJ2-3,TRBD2,TGCGCCAGCAGCGGCCTACTAGCGGGGGGCGACTCCCACTCAGATACGCAGTATTTT,CASSGLLAGGDSHSDTQYF
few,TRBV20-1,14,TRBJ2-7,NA,TGCAGTGCAACGACGGGCAAGAGCTCCTACGAGCAGTACTTC,CSATTGKSSYEQYF
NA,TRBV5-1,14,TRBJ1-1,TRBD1,TGCGCCAGCAGCTTGGAAGGGACAGGGGCTGAAGCTTTCTTT,CASSLEGTGAEAFF
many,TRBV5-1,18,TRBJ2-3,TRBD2,TGCGCCAGCAGGTCTATACTAGCGGGAAAACTCAGCACAGATACGCAGTATTTT,CASRSILAGKLSTDTQYF
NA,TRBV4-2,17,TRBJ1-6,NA,TGTGCCAGCAGCCAAGATCCGAGGCAGCGGATCGGGTCACCCCTCCACTTT,CASSQDPRQRIGSPLHF
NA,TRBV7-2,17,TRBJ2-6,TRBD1,TGTGCCAGCAGCTTAGGACAGGGGCTCTCTGGGGCCAACGTCCTGACTTTC,CASSLGQGLSGANVLTF
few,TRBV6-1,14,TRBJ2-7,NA,TGTGCCAGCAGTCCTAAGACCCTGACCTACGAGCAGTACTTC,CASSPKTLTYEQYF
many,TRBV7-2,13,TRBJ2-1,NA,TGTGCCAGCAGCCCGCGACTAGTGAATGAGCAGTTCTTC,CASSPRLVNEQFF
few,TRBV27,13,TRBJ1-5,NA,TGTGCCAGCAGTTTAATAACCAATCAGCCCCAGCATTTT,CASSLITNQPQHF
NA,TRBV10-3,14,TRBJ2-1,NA,TGTGCCATCACCCGGGACTCATACTACAATGAGCAGTTCTTC,CAITRDSYYNEQFF
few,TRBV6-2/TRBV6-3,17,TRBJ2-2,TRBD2,TGTGCCAGCAGTTCCGATCGGACTAGCGGGAACACCGGGGAGCTGTTTTTT,CASSSDRTSGNTGELFF
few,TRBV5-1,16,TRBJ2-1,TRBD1,TGCGCCAGCAGCCGAGACCCAGGGGGCTCGTACAATGAGCAGTTCTTC,CASSRDPGGSYNEQFF
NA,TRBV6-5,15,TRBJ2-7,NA,TGTGCCAGCAGTTACTCCGCGCAGGGGACCTACGAGCAGTACTTC,CASSYSAQGTYEQYF
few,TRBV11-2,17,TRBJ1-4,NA,TGTGCCAGCAGCCCGGGCCTTAACGTTCTCGCTAATGAAAAACTGTTTTTT,CASSPGLNVLANEKLFF
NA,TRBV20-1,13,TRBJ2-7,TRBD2,TGCAGTGCGAGGACTAGCGGGAGGGCCGAGCAGTACTTC,CSARTSGRAEQYF
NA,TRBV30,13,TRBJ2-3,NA,TGTGCCTGGAAAGGGTTGGGGATTGATACGCAGTATTTT,CAWKGLGIDTQYF
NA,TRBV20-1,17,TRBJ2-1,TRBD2,TGCTGTGCTACCCGGTCGGCTAGCGGGAGCGCTTACAATGAGCAGTTCTTC,CCATRSASGSAYNEQFF
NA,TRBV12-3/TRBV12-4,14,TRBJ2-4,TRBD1,TGTGCCAGCAGTTTGTACAGGGGAAGGGACATTCAGTACTTC,CASSLYRGRDIQYF
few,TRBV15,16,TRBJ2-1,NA,TGTGCCACCAGCAGAGGCAATCCCGGGACGCCCAATGAGCAGTTCTTC,CATSRGNPGTPNEQFF
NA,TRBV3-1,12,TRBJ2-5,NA,TGTGCCAGCAGCCCCAGCCGAGAGACCCAGTACTTC,CASSPSRETQYF
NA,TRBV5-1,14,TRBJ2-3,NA,TGCGCCAGCAGCTATGACGGCTACACAGATACGCAGTATTTT,CASSYDGYTDTQYF
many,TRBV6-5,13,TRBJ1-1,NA,TGTGCCAGCAGTTATCTGGGGAACACTGAAGCTTTCTTT,CASSYLGNTEAFF
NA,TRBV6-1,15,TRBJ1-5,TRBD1,TGTGCCAGCAGTACCGGACAGGGGATAGGTCAGCCCCAGCATTTT,CASSTGQGIGQPQHF
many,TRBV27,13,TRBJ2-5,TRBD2,TGTGCCAGCAGACGGGGGGGCCGAGAGACCCAGTACTTC,CASRRGGRETQYF
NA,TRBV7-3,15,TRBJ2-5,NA,TGTGCCAGCAGCTTAACGGCAGGGCCCCAAGAGACCCAGTACTTC,CASSLTAGPQETQYF
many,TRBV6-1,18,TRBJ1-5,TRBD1,TGTGCCAGCAGGGACGGGACAGGGGGCTCGGATAGCAATCAGCCCCAGCATTTT,CASRDGTGGSDSNQPQHF
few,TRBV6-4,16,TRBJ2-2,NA,TGTGCCAGCAGTACCACCCCGACTAGTATTACCGGGGAGCTGTTTTTT,CASSTTPTSITGELFF
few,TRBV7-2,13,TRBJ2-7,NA,TGTGCCAGCAGCTTAGCTAGGAGGGACGAGCAGTACTTC,CASSLARRDEQYF
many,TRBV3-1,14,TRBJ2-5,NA,TGTGCCAGCAGCCTTACCCACGGAGGAGAGACCCAGTACTTC,CASSLTHGGETQYF
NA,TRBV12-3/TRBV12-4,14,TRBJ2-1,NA,TGTGCCAGCAGTTTTAGGACGAACCTCAATGAGCAGTTCTTC,CASSFRTNLNEQFF
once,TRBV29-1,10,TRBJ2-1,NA,TGCAGCGTTCTCCCCAATGAGCAGTTCTTC,CSVLPNEQFF
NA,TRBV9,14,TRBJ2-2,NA,TGTGCCAGCAGCGTAAGCGGGTCAGGCGGGGAGCTGTTTTTT,CASSVSGSGGELFF
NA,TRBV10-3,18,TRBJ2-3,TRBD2,TGTGCCATCAGCCACCGGCGGACTAGCGGGGGGGCCGGAGATACGCAGTATTTT,CAISHRRTSGGAGDTQYF
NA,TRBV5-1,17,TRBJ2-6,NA,TGCGCCAGCAGCTCGGAGCCCCCAAGCTCTGGGGCCAACGTCCTGACTTTC,CASSSEPPSSGANVLTF
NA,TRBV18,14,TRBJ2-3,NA,TGTGCCAGCTCACCAATGCTCAACACAGATACGCAGTATTTT,CASSPMLNTDTQYF
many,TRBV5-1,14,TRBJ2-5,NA,TGCGCCAGCAGCTTGGCCTTGGGTCTGGAGGCCCAGTACTTC,CASSLALGLEAQYF
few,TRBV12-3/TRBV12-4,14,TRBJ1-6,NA,TGTGCCAGCAGTTGGGGACCTAATAATTCACCCCTCCACTTT,CASSWGPNNSPLHF
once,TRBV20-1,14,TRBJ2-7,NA,TGCAGTGCTAGGATACAGGGCAGCTCCTACGAGCAGTACTTC,CSARIQGSSYEQYF
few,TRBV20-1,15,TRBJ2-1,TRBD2,TGCAGTGCTGTCATGGTTGGGACTAGCGTCAATGAGCAGTTCTTC,CSAVMVGTSVNEQFF
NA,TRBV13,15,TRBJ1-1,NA,TGTGCCAGCAGCTTATTGGCAGGGGAGTACACTGAAGCTTTCTTT,CASSLLAGEYTEAFF
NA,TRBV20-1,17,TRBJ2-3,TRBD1,TGCAGTGCACTCGGAGGGACAGGGGTCATCACCACAGATACGCAGTATTTT,CSALGGTGVITTDTQYF
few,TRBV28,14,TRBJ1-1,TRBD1,TGTGCCAGCAGTTTCCAGGGGGCGAACACTGAAGCTTTCTTT,CASSFQGANTEAFF
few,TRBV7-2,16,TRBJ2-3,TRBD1,TGTGCCAGCAGCTTACGGGACAGGGCTGGCACAGATACGCAGTATTTT,CASSLRDRAGTDTQYF
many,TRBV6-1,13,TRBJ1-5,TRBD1,TGTGCCAGCAGAGGACAGGTCAATCAGCCCCAGCATTTT,CASRGQVNQPQHF
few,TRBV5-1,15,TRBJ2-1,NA,TGCGCCAGCAGGTGGGGAGCCCAACCTTACAATGAGCAGTTCTTC,CASRWGAQPYNEQFF
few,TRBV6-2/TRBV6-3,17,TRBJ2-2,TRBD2,TGTGCCAGCAGTTATCCCCTAGCGGGAGGTCGCACCGGGGAGCTGTTTTTT,CASSYPLAGGRTGELFF
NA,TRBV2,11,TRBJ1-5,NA,TGTGCCAGCAGTGGGGGTCAGCCCCAGCATTTT,CASSGGQPQHF
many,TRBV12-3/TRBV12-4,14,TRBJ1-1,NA,TGTGCCAGCAGTCCACGGACGGCGAACACTGAAGCTTTCTTT,CASSPRTANTEAFF
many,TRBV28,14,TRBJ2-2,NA,TGTGCCAGCAGAATGACCGGGGACACCGGGGAGCTGTTTTTT,CASRMTGDTGELFF
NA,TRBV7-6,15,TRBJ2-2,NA,TGTGCCAGCACCCCAGGGGCCCAAGACACCGGGGAGCTGTTTTTT,CASTPGAQDTGELFF
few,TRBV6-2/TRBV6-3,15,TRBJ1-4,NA,TGTGCCAGCAGTTACCTTCGGGGGGCAGTAGAAAAACTGTTTTTT,CASSYLRGAVEKLFF
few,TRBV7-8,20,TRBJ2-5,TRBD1,TGTGCCAGCAGCTCCCCCGGGACAGCGAAGGGGCGGGTACCGCAAGAGACCCAGTACTTC,CASSSPGTAKGRVPQETQYF
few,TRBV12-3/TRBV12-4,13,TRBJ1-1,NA,TGTGCCAGCACTTTGGGGGTTATGGGTGAAGCTTTCTTT,CASTLGVMGEAFF